One and the same sample provided the 32 T cell receptor beta chains below, sequenced in a study of CD8 T cells in ankylosing spondylitis. These receptors are not linked to any known antigen. Findings and limits, study-wide: Typical of ankylosing spondylitis blood, it appeared, was a TCR beta motif of about eight highly homologous variants.

TCRdb reprocessed the 5' RACE reads with MiXCR, giving one entry per CDR3 protein. Of about 540,000 distinct CDR3 sequences detected, roughly 13% appear once; the ten largest clones hold approximately 6.3%. The sequencing sample was made of blood, either unsorted or a sorted T cell fraction (not recorded which). These receptor sequences come from a male donor with ankylosing spondylitis.

This chain joins TRBV7-2 and TRBJ2-5, with D possibly matching TRBD1 (5 bases). The V and J ends lost 5 bases and 0 bases respectively, with 7 bases between them. This CDR3 contains 13 residues. Germline V lookup: CDR1 SGHTA, CDR2 FQGNSA. The CDR3 sequence is CASSLDNQETQYF. The CDR3 DNA is TGTGCCAGCAGCCTGGACAACCAAGAGACCCAGTACTTC.

The V call is TRBV6-1, the J call TRBJ2-7, with TRBD1 identical over 9 bases. Germline trimming cut 6 bases from V and 5 bases from J; bases unmatched to any gene: 2. Per the germline V gene, CDR1 is MNHNS and CDR2 is SASEGT. CDR3 length: 12 residues. The CDR3 DNA reads as TGTGCCAGCAGACGGACAGGGGACGAGCAGTACGTC. Amino acids: CASRRTGDEQYV.

This chain connects TRBV11-3 to TRBJ2-1; 8 bases align to TRBD1. Germline V lookup: CDR1 SGHNT, CDR2 YENEEA. The J segment lost 7 bases and the V segment lost 1 base, leaving 9 bases of the junction unmatched. This CDR3 contains 16 residues. As DNA, the CDR3 is TGTGCCAGCAGCTTAGGGAGTACAGGGGGTTGGAATGAGCAGTTCTTC. Translated, it gives CASSLGSTGGWNEQFF. The full variable domain, completed using reference TRBV11-3 and TRBJ2-1, is EAGVVQSPRYKIIEKKQPVAFWCNPISGHNTLYWYLQNLGQGPELLIRYENEEAVDDSQLPKDRFSAERLKGVDSTLKIQPAELGDSAVYLCASSLGSTGGWNEQFFGPGTRLTVL.

This clonotype was seen repeatedly, ten times or more. The rearrangement joins TRBV20-1 to TRBJ2-5; 9 nucleotides align to TRBD2. The CDR3 covers 17 residues. Per the germline V gene, CDR1 is DFQATT and CDR2 is SNEGSKA (reference sequence). V lost 2 bases to trimming and J lost 5 bases; unmatched junction nucleotides: 15. The CDR3: CSARRLAEGGGLETQYF. In DNA form, the CDR3 reads TGCAGTGCTAGACGACTAGCGGAGGGGGGAGGGTTGGAGACCCAGTACTTC.

The sample holds many counts of this clonotype. The rearrangement joins TRBV5-6 to TRBJ2-3; 7 nucleotides align to TRBD1. Unmatched junction bases numbered 13, after V lost 2 bases and J lost 4 bases. Germline assignment: CDR1 SGHDT and CDR2 YYEEEE. The CDR3 is 17 amino acids. CDR3 in DNA: TGTGCCAGCAGCTTAAGGGACAATCCAGGGGGAGCAGATACGCAGTATTTT. This gives the protein CASSLRDNPGGADTQYF.

This clonotype was counted a few times. The chain joins TRBV20-1 to TRBJ1-5, with 8 bases lining up with TRBD1. Germline V gives CDR1 DFQATT, CDR2 SNEGSKA (reference sequence). The CDR3 covers 14 residues. Germline trimming cut 3 bases from V and 3 bases from J; bases unmatched to any gene: 4. CDR3: CSASPGQVNQPQHF. The CDR3 nucleotides are TGCAGTGCTAGCCCGGGACAGGTCAATCAGCCCCAGCATTTT.

V is TRBV29-1 and J is TRBJ1-4; 9 bases map to TRBD1. The CDR3 extends over 14 amino acids. The germline gives CDR1 SQVTM, CDR2 ANQGSEA. With 7 bases clipped from V and 7 bases from J, the junction kept 10 bases outside the gene matches. CDR3 sequence reads: CSAQGGTGREKLFF. DNA of the CDR3: TGCAGCGCCCAGGGGGGGACAGGGCGTGAAAAACTGTTTTTT.

At least ten counts were recorded for this clonotype. This chain links TRBV10-2 with TRBJ2-5; 7 bases agree with TRBD1. J lost 4 bases, V lost 6 bases, and 5 bases had no gene match. Germline assignment: CDR1 WSHSY and CDR2 SAAADI. CDR3 length equals 13 residues. The CDR3 bases are TGCGCCAGCAGGGACAGGCTCCGAGAGACCCAGTACTTC. Encoded protein: CASRDRLRETQYF.

In this sample, this clonotype turned up a few times. The chain carries TRBV27 and TRBJ1-2, with 7 bases matching TRBD1. Trimming removed 5 bases from V and 6 bases from J; junction bases left unmatched: 9. This CDR3 contains 14 residues. Germline CDR1 is MNHEY and CDR2 is SMNVEV (reference sequence). The CDR3 here is CASSPETGRDGYTF. Written as DNA, the CDR3 is TGTGCCAGCAGTCCGGAGACAGGGAGAGATGGCTACACCTTC.

This clonotype was seen a few times. V gene TRBV25-1 combines with J gene TRBJ2-1; 11 bases map to TRBD2. The V gene end was trimmed by 4 bases and the J gene end by 7 bases; junction bases not matched to a gene: 12. There are 17 residues in the CDR3. Germline-derived CDR1 and CDR2 are MGHDK and SYGVNS. The CDR3: CASSGFSGTSGLNEQFF. In nucleotides, the CDR3 is TGTGCCAGCAGTGGTTTTTCGGGGACTAGCGGTCTTAATGAGCAGTTCTTC.

This clonotype was seen repeatedly, ten times or more. This rearrangement joins TRBV12-3 or TRBV12-4 to TRBJ1-6; D ambiguous. The CDR3 contains 15 residues. V lost 1 base, J lost 7 bases, and 11 bases lay in between. Written as DNA, the CDR3 is TGTGCCAGCAGTTTAGGGGAACTCAGGAATTCACCCCTCCACTTT. Translation gives CASSLGELRNSPLHF.

Only a few counts were recorded for this clonotype. V gene TRBV20-1 combines with J gene TRBJ1-4; 11 positions agree with TRBD1. V shed 6 bases, J shed 7 bases, and the junction held 7 bases outside the gene matches. The germline V gene has CDR1 DFQATT and CDR2 SNEGSKA (reference sequence). There are 14 residues in the CDR3. The CDR3 DNA sequence: TGCAGTGCGGGGGACAGGGGGAATGTTGAAAAACTGTTTTTT. It encodes CSAGDRGNVEKLFF.

This chain connects TRBV3-1 to TRBJ2-7; D gene uncertain. Germline assignment: CDR1 LGHDT and CDR2 YNNKEL (reference sequence). Trimming left V 4 bases short and J 3 bases short, with 10 bases between. This CDR3 contains 13 residues. CDR3 DNA: TGTGCCAGCAGCCCCTTTGGGGACTACGAGCAGTACTTC. Amino acids: CASSPFGDYEQYF.

This chain uses TRBV5-4 with TRBJ1-1; D gene uncertain. The germline CDR1 and CDR2 sequences are SGHNT and YYREEE (reference sequence). This CDR3 region has 16 residues. The ends were cut back, 0 bases at V and 5 bases at J, with 17 bases in the middle. The CDR3: CASSLVTRTQGTEAFF. The CDR3 nucleotides are TGTGCCAGCAGCTTGGTGACAAGGACCCAAGGAACTGAAGCTTTCTTT.

This clonotype was seen more than once but under ten times. This chain connects TRBV6-1 to TRBJ1-5; the match to TRBD1 covers 9 bases. The CDR3 is made up of 15 amino acids. Losses at the gene ends were 3 bases for V and 4 bases for J; bases not matched to a gene: 4. The V gene's germline CDR1 is MNHNS and CDR2 SASEGT. The CDR3 region is CASSDAGTGNQPQHF. The DNA of the CDR3 is TGTGCCAGCAGTGACGCCGGGACAGGGAATCAGCCCCAGCATTTT.

In its sample, this clonotype was seen a few times. The CDR3 DNA sequence: TGTGCCAGCAGCTTTTCTATTTGGGCCCCACGGCAAGAGACCCAGTACTTC. Translating it yields CASSFSIWAPRQETQYF. The chain employs TRBV11-2 and TRBJ2-5, with D uncertain. The CDR3 runs to 17 residues. V was shortened by 3 bases and J by 2 bases, with 19 bases between the two germline ends. Germline V gene lookup returns CDR1 SGHAT and CDR2 FQNNGV. Using reference TRBV11-2 and TRBJ2-5 for the parts outside the CDR3, the full variable domain is EAGVAQSPRYKIIEKRQSVAFWCNPISGHATLYWYQQILGQGPKLLIQFQNNGVVDDSQLPKDRFSAERLKGVDSTLKIQPAKLEDSAVYLCASSFSIWAPRQETQYFGPGTRLLVL.

The CDR3 nucleotides read TGTGCCAGCTATAATTACGGAGCCACTGAAGCTTTCTTT. It translates to CASYNYGATEAFF. This chain uses TRBV6-1 with TRBJ1-1; D is undetermined. V was clipped by 8 bases and J by 4 bases, with 14 bases between them. Germline assignment: CDR1 MNHNS and CDR2 SASEGT. This CDR3 contains 13 residues.

CDR3 coding DNA: TGCAGTGCTAGAGTGTGGGGGAGGGCCTCGATCGAGCAGTTCTTC. It encodes CSARVWGRASIEQFF. The chain recombines TRBV20-1 with TRBJ2-1; 7 bases align to TRBD2. V gave up 1 base and J gave up 10 bases; unmatched junction bases: 13. The CDR3 length is 15 residues. The germline V gene encodes CDR1 DFQATT and CDR2 SNEGSKA (reference sequence).

The table lists this clonotype with many counts. CDR3 residues: CASSEAGRGGYTF. CDR3 nucleotides: TGTGCCAGCAGTGAAGCGGGGCGAGGGGGCTACACCTTC. The chain carries TRBV2 and TRBJ1-2; TRBD1 might be the D (5 bases). CDR1 and CDR2 from the germline V gene are SNHLY and FYNNEI. V was shortened by 0 bases and J by 8 bases, with 10 bases between the two germline ends. The CDR3 is 13 residues long.

In this sample, this clonotype turned up many times. V usage is TRBV11-3 and J usage is TRBJ2-3; TRBD2 aligns across 8 bases. The CDR3 is made up of 14 amino acids. The germline V gene has CDR1 SGHNT and CDR2 YENEEA. The J segment lost 2 bases and the V segment lost 5 bases, leaving 3 bases of the junction unmatched. For the CDR3, the DNA is TGTGCCAGCAGCCGGGGGGGAGCCACAGATACGCAGTATTTT. It is translated as CASSRGGATDTQYF.

This sequence joins TRBV27 and TRBJ2-3; 8 bases line up with TRBD1. This CDR3 spans 17 amino acids. Germline-derived CDR1 and CDR2 are MNHEY and SMNVEV (reference sequence). Trimming took 2 bases from V and 0 from J; bases not matched to a gene: 7. The CDR3 reads CASSLPGQVLSTDTQYF. The CDR3 DNA reads as TGTGCCAGCAGTTTACCGGGACAGGTCCTTAGCACAGATACGCAGTATTTT.

The chain uses TRBV15 and TRBJ1-2, with TRBD1 identical over 7 bases. The V segment lost 0 bases and the J segment 4 bases; nucleotides outside the gene matches: 5. The CDR3 loop spans 15 amino acids. Germline-derived CDR1 and CDR2 are LNHNV and YYDKDF (reference sequence). The CDR3 DNA reads TGTGCCACCAGCAGAGAAGACAGGGAGGGCTATGGCTACACCTTC. It encodes CATSREDREGYGYTF.

The chain carries TRBV3-1 and TRBJ2-7; possibly TRBD1 for D (7 bases). This CDR3 comprises 12 residues. The V end was cut by 4 bases, the J end by 7 bases, with 11 bases between. Germline loops: CDR1 LGHDT, CDR2 YNNKEL (reference sequence). CDR3 in amino acids: CASSPTGREQYF. For the CDR3, the DNA is TGTGCCAGCAGCCCGACAGGGAGGGAGCAGTACTTC.

The chain uses TRBV10-3 and TRBJ1-2, with 11 bases that match TRBD1. Unmatched junction bases numbered 10, after V lost 11 bases and J lost 5 bases. The CDR3 is 14 residues long. Germline assignment: CDR1 ENHRY and CDR2 SYGVKD. The CDR3 region has the DNA TGTGCCTCCAAGGAGGGACAGGGGGAATATGGCTACACCTTC. Encoded protein: CASKEGQGEYGYTF.

V is TRBV12-3 or TRBV12-4 and J is TRBJ1-5; D gene uncertain. V lost 4 bases and J lost 4, with 8 bases in between. CDR3 length: 13 amino acids. Written as DNA, the CDR3 is TGTGCCAGCAGTTGGACGGAAAATCAGCCCCAGCATTTT. This sequence encodes CASSWTENQPQHF.

Concerning this clonotype itself: A single base separates this from a much larger clone, so it may be a read error. This sequence joins TRBV7-2 and TRBJ2-1; D assignment may be TRBD1 or TRBD2 (5 bases each). CDR3 length: 17 amino acids. Germline V gene lookup returns CDR1 SGHTA and CDR2 FQGNSA. The CDR3 nucleotides read TGTGCCAGCAGCTTAGCATCGGGGCAAGGCTCCTACAATGTGCAGTTCTTC. Translating gives CASSLASGQGSYNVQFF.

This chain joins TRBV12-3 or TRBV12-4 and TRBJ2-5; D assignment may be TRBD1 or TRBD2 (6 bases each). Trimming took 2 bases from V and 2 from J, leaving 12 bases between them. The CDR3 contains 15 residues. The CDR3 DNA reads TGTGCCAGCAGTTTAACCCGCGGGACACAAGAGACCCAGTACTTC. Its protein is CASSLTRGTQETQYF.

V and J are TRBV10-2 and TRBJ2-7, with 10 bases matching TRBD2. The CDR3 spans 14 residues. The germline gives CDR1 WSHSY, CDR2 SAAADI. V lost 7 bases to trimming and J lost 2 bases; unmatched junction nucleotides: 5. CDR3 region: CASTLAGDAYEQYF. CDR3 coding DNA: TGCGCCAGCACTCTAGCGGGAGACGCCTACGAGCAGTACTTC.

This clonotype was observed a handful of times. CDR3 residues: CASSQDSIFFNEQFF. CDR3 sequence (DNA): TGTGCCAGCAGTCAGGACTCAATTTTCTTCAATGAGCAGTTCTTC. This sequence joins TRBV6-1 and TRBJ2-1; tentatively, D is TRBD2 (5 bases). CDR1 and CDR2 (germline): MNHNS, SASEGT. There are 15 residues in the CDR3. V dropped 5 bases and J dropped 6 bases, with 17 bases sitting between them.

This clonotype was picked up a small number of times. The genes are TRBV11-3 and TRBJ2-1; the D is unclear. Trimming took 1 base from V and 9 from J, leaving 10 bases between them. Germline-derived CDR1 and CDR2 are SGHNT and YENEEA. The length of the CDR3 is 13 residues. This chain's CDR3 is CASSLGRVGEQFF. In DNA form, the CDR3 reads TGTGCCAGCAGCTTAGGTAGGGTCGGTGAGCAGTTCTTC.

The chain is built from TRBV30 and TRBJ1-1; D remains ambiguous. V gave up 2 bases and J gave up 8 bases, with 9 bases separating them. The CDR3 sequence is 11 residues long. Germline CDR1 is GTSNPN and CDR2 is SVGIG (reference sequence). The CDR3 spells CAWSWEGEAFF. CDR3 nucleotides: TGTGCCTGGAGTTGGGAAGGCGAAGCTTTCTTT.

This clonotype was observed a few times. V usage is TRBV27 and J usage is TRBJ2-3; D remains ambiguous. V shed 0 bases and J shed 7 bases, with 2 bases lying between them. CDR1 and CDR2 from the germline V gene are MNHEY and SMNVEV (reference sequence). There are 11 residues in the CDR3. Here the CDR3 DNA reads TGTGCCAGCAGTTTATCGAATACGCAGTATTTT. Its translation: CASSLSNTQYF.